The 10 T cell receptor beta chains below were found in one sample sequenced in a study of blood T cell repertoires in COVID-19. The table came from immunoSEQ multiplex PCR; TCRdb's copy has only in-frame clones and leaves some out. The sample consists of tens of thousands of clones, around 80% of them appearing once. Sequenced sample: PBMCs or T cells enriched from blood (not recorded which). All receptors derive from a woman aged 45-65 years with acute COVID-19.

The V call is TRBV3-1 (or the pseudogene TRBV3-2), the J call TRBJ1-1; D is undetermined. This CDR3 contains 12 residues. Germline lookup yields CDR1 LGHDT and CDR2 YNNKEL (reference sequence). V lost 2 bases and J 8 bases, leaving 9 bases between the germline ends. CDR3 region: CASSQRGGEAFF. The CDR3 nucleotides are TGTGCCAGCAGCCAACGGGGTGGAGAAGCTTTCTTT.

The chain combines TRBV7-9 with TRBJ1-1; the D is unclear. The CDR3 spans 13 residues. Looked up from germline, CDR1 is SEHNR and CDR2 is FQNEAQ (reference sequence). Trimming took 5 bases from V and 11 from J, leaving 18 bases between them. For the CDR3, the DNA is TGTGCCAGCAGCACACTACCGGTTGAACGGGCTTTCTTT. Its protein product is CASSTLPVERAFF.

The rearrangement links TRBV3-1 (or the pseudogene TRBV3-2) to TRBJ2-4, with TRBD2 as a possible D gene (5 bases). Germline-derived CDR1 and CDR2 are LGHDT and YNNKEL (reference sequence). The CDR3 is 13 amino acids. Trimming took off 1 base at V and 7 bases at J, with 8 bases between the two ends. The CDR3 DNA reads as TGTGCCAGCAGCCAAGGGGAGTCGAACATTCAGTACTTC. Its protein is CASSQGESNIQYF.

This clone was observed a handful of times. CDR3 bases: TGCGCCAGCAGCCCCGACAGGGGAGGACTCCAAGAGACCCAGTACTTC. Its protein product is CASSPDRGGLQETQYF. V usage is TRBV5-1 and J usage is TRBJ2-5; 8 bases are a match to TRBD1. V lost 4 bases to trimming and J lost 1 base; unmatched junction nucleotides: 9. Germline V gene data show CDR1 as SGHRS and CDR2 as YFSETQ. CDR3 length: 16 amino acids.

The rearrangement links TRBV21-1 to TRBJ2-3; TRBD2 reflects the table's D call only, with no check against the DNA. TRBV21-1 is a pseudogene segment. CDR3 length: 16 amino acids. This CDR3 is CASSKAGGQGTDTQYF. CDR3 coding DNA: TGTGCCAGCAGCAAAGCCGGGGGTCAGGGCACAGATACGCAGTATTTT.

In nucleotides, the CDR3 is TGTGCCAGCACCGTGGGGACAGGGCGGACACAGTACTTC. Its protein product is CASTVGTGRTQYF. The chain joins TRBV12-3 or TRBV12-4 to TRBJ2-7; 9 positions agree with TRBD1. This CDR3 contains 13 residues. Trimming cost V 7 bases and J 10 bases; bases outside gene matches: 11.

This chain links TRBV7-9 with TRBJ1-4; 7 nucleotides match TRBD1. The V segment lost 5 bases and the J segment 8 bases; nucleotides outside the gene matches: 14. Germline loops: CDR1 SEHNR, CDR2 FQNEAQ (reference sequence). This CDR3 is built from 16 residues. CDR3 nucleotide sequence: TGTGCCAGCAGCCCTCCCACCGGGACAGCAACCGAAAAACTGTTTTTT. Translating it yields CASSPPTGTATEKLFF.

The chain carries TRBV9 and TRBJ1-1; D not resolved. CDR3 length: 15 residues. Germline assignment: CDR1 SGDLS and CDR2 YYNGEE. With 4 bases removed from V and 4 bases from J, the gap between germline ends came to 17 bases. The CDR3 sequence: CASSLYAGGITEAFF. The CDR3 DNA reads as TGTGCCAGCAGCCTCTACGCGGGAGGAATCACTGAAGCTTTCTTT. Using reference TRBV9 and TRBJ1-1 for the parts outside the CDR3, the full variable domain is DSGVTQTPKHLITATGQRVTLRCSPRSGDLSVYWYQQSLDQGLQFLIQYYNGEERAKGNILERFSAQQFPDLHSELNLSSLELGDSALYFCASSLYAGGITEAFFGQGTRLTVV.

This clone has just a few counts. The rearrangement joins TRBV27 to TRBJ1-5, with D possibly being TRBD1 (5 bases). This CDR3 has 15 amino acids. The V gene's germline CDR1 is MNHEY and CDR2 SMNVEV (reference sequence). The ends were cut back, 1 base at V and 6 bases at J, with 13 bases in the middle. The CDR3 is CASSLYGGEGQPQHF. The CDR3 nucleotides are TGTGCCAGCAGTTTATATGGAGGGGAGGGTCAGCCCCAGCATTTT.

This rearrangement joins TRBV6-5 to TRBJ1-1; D is ambiguous. Germline CDR1 reads MNHEY; CDR2 reads SVGAGI. The V end lost 4 bases, the J end lost 0 bases, and 12 bases lay between the germline ends. The CDR3 loop spans 15 amino acids. The CDR3 spells CASSLSGRMNTEAFF. The CDR3 region has the DNA TGTGCCAGCAGTTTGTCGGGGAGAATGAACACTGAAGCTTTCTTT.